The 22 T cell receptor beta chains below were found in one sample sequenced in a study of beta chain features in type 1 diabetes. Study outcomes and limitations: People with Type 1 diabetes carried modestly yet significantly shorter TCRB CDR3s in all four CD4+ subsets.

Isolated RNA was reverse transcribed in full, so expressed TCRB transcripts were sequenced. Repertoires were generated with immunoSEQ multiplex PCR, while TCRdb's copy carries only in-frame clones and drops some. The table lists roughly 300,000 clones, over 11% of them singletons. These receptors' targets are unknown. Sequenced: naive CD4+ T cells from blood. The receptor source for this set is a man aged 25-40 years with type 1 diabetes.

This clone occurred a few times. The genes are TRBV5-1 and TRBJ2-2; TRBD1 might be the D (6 bases). Germline CDR1 is SGHRS and CDR2 is YFSETQ. The CDR3 sequence is 13 residues long. The germline V and J ends were trimmed by 4 bases and 7 bases, with 11 bases remaining between them. CDR3 sequence: CASSAGTLGELFF. The CDR3, as DNA: TGCGCCAGCAGCGCCGGGACACTCGGGGAGCTGTTTTTT.

The chain combines TRBV19 with TRBJ2-5; D is possibly TRBD2 (7 bases). V was trimmed by 7 bases and J by 4 bases, leaving 13 bases between them. Per the germline V gene, CDR1 is LNHDA and CDR2 is SQIVND (reference sequence). The CDR3 runs to 13 residues. CDR3 sequence: CASNYREGETQYF. The CDR3 DNA sequence: TGTGCCAGTAATTACAGGGAGGGAGAGACCCAGTACTTC. Complete variable domain (other parts from reference TRBV19 and TRBJ2-5): DGGITQSPKYLFRKEGQNVTLSCEQNLNHDAMYWYRQDPGQGLRLIYYSQIVNDFQKGDIAEGYSVSREKKESFPLTVTSAQKNPTAFYLCASNYREGETQYFGPGTRLLVL.

The rearrangement joins TRBV20-1 to TRBJ2-5; no firm D call. The CDR3 has 11 residues. CDR1 is DFQATT and CDR2 is SNEGSKA in the germline V gene (reference sequence). Trimming cost V 3 bases and J 1 base, with 3 bases left between them. The CDR3 sequence: CSARAQETQYF. The CDR3 region has the DNA TGCAGTGCTAGGGCCCAAGAGACCCAGTACTTC.

The chain carries TRBV28 and TRBJ2-7; D is perhaps TRBD1 (8 bases). The CDR3 runs 16 residues. Per the germline V gene, CDR1 is MDHEN and CDR2 is SYDVKM. Between the trimmed V and J ends, which lost 7 bases and 4 bases, there was a span of 23 bases. CDR3 DNA: TGTGCCAGCATGAGGGGGGGTGGACAGGGTCAATACGAGCAGTACTTC. Translating it yields CASMRGGGQGQYEQYF.

The J gene is TRBJ2-7, the V gene TRBV19; 8 nucleotides agree with TRBD1. The CDR3 has 14 amino acids. Germline loops: CDR1 LNHDA, CDR2 SQIVND (reference sequence). V trimming: 6 bases; J trimming: 6 bases; junction bases outside the gene matches: 10. The CDR3 spells CASRRTGSAFEQYF. CDR3 coding DNA: TGTGCCAGTAGACGGACAGGGTCGGCCTTCGAGCAGTACTTC.

The J gene is TRBJ1-2, the V gene TRBV7-9, with TRBD1 identical over 7 bases. The germline V gene encodes CDR1 SEHNR and CDR2 FQNEAQ (reference sequence). After removal of 5 bases from V and 4 bases from J, the junction contained 4 bases not matched to a gene. The CDR3 has 13 amino acids. CDR3 loop: CASSRDSSYGYTF. The CDR3 coding sequence is TGTGCCAGCAGCCGGGACAGCTCCTATGGCTACACCTTC. The variable domain in full, completed from reference TRBV7-9 and TRBJ1-2, reads DTGVSQNPRHKITKRGQNVTFRCDPISEHNRLYWYRQTLGQGPEFLTYFQNEAQLEKSRLLSDRFSAERPKGSFSTLEIQRTEQGDSAMYLCASSRDSSYGYTFGSGTRLTVV.

This chain connects TRBV28 to TRBJ2-1, with 7 bases lining up with TRBD1. Germline V gives CDR1 MDHEN, CDR2 SYDVKM. This CDR3 is 15 amino acids long. With 6 bases clipped from V and 7 bases from J, the junction kept 12 bases outside the gene matches. The CDR3 is CASSIPGQLGNEQFF. The CDR3 coding sequence is TGTGCCAGCAGCATACCGGGACAGTTAGGGAATGAGCAGTTCTTC.

The chain has TRBV27 and TRBJ1-5, with D possibly being TRBD1 (6 bases). Trimming cost V 3 bases and J 4 bases, with 7 bases left between them. This CDR3 contains 13 residues. Germline lookup yields CDR1 MNHEY and CDR2 SMNVEV (reference sequence). The CDR3 loop reads CASSFDRNQPQHF. The DNA for the CDR3 is TGTGCCAGCAGTTTCGACAGGAATCAGCCCCAGCATTTT.

The chain links TRBV28 to TRBJ2-7, with TRBD1 matching 8 bases. Per germline, CDR1 MDHEN and CDR2 SYDVKM. This CDR3 contains 15 residues. J was trimmed by 6 bases and V by 4 bases; bases with no gene match: 11. The CDR3 here is CASSSPGGRDSEQYF. CDR3 nucleotide sequence: TGTGCCAGCAGTTCGCCAGGGGGCAGAGACTCCGAGCAGTACTTC.

Only a few counts were recorded for this clone. V is TRBV4-1 and J is TRBJ2-7, with TRBD2 as a possible D gene (5 bases). Trimming took off 4 bases at V and 0 bases at J, with 16 bases between the two ends. This CDR3 contains 16 residues. Germline CDR1 reads MGHRA; CDR2 reads YSYEKL. For the CDR3, the DNA is TGCGCCAGCAGCCCAGAGGACTTCCCGAGCTCCTACGAGCAGTACTTC. It codes for CASSPEDFPSSYEQYF.

V is TRBV7-3 and J is TRBJ2-3, with D tentatively TRBD2 (5 bases). Trimming left V 4 bases short and J 3 bases short, with 11 bases between. Germline V gene sequence: CDR1 SGHTA, CDR2 FQGTGA. The CDR3 runs to 14 residues. The CDR3 here is CASSSRGFTDTQYF. The DNA for the CDR3 is TGTGCCAGCAGCTCCCGGGGTTTTACAGATACGCAGTATTTT.

The chain is built from TRBV18 and TRBJ2-1; TRBD1 matches at 11 bases. V trimming: 3 bases; J trimming: 8 bases; junction bases outside the gene matches: 6. In germline, CDR1 is KGHSH, CDR2 LQKENI. There are 15 residues in the CDR3. The CDR3 nucleotides read TGTGCCAGCTCACCCCGGACAGGGGGCGAAGATGAGCAGTTCTTC. It codes for CASSPRTGGEDEQFF.

The chain uses TRBV7-6 and TRBJ1-5; 8 nucleotides line up with TRBD1. Trimming at V came to 1 base and at J to 9 bases, leaving 5 bases not matched to a gene. This CDR3 spans 14 amino acids. The V gene's germline CDR1 is SGHVS and CDR2 FNYEAQ. The CDR3 DNA reads as TGTGCCAGCAGCTTAGGCCCCGGGACAGGGCCCCAGCATTTT. It encodes CASSLGPGTGPQHF.

This clone was seen a few times. V and J are TRBV5-4 and TRBJ2-2; D not resolved. This CDR3 has 17 amino acids. V lost 4 bases to trimming and J lost 0 bases, with 16 bases between them. CDR1 is SGHNT, CDR2 YYREEE, per germline (reference sequence). The CDR3 sequence is CASSDSAASANTGELFF. The CDR3 DNA is TGTGCCAGCAGCGACTCGGCAGCAAGTGCGAACACCGGGGAGCTGTTTTTT.

The rearrangement uses TRBV6-6 and TRBJ2-7, with 7 bases aligning to TRBD2. This CDR3 region has 15 residues. V was pared by 5 bases and J by 3 bases, with 10 bases of the junction left unmatched. Germline V gene data show CDR1 as MNHNY and CDR2 as SVGAGI (reference sequence). The chain's CDR3 is CASSGAGTNIYEQYF. As DNA, the CDR3 is TGTGCCAGCAGTGGAGCCGGGACTAACATCTACGAGCAGTACTTC.

V usage is TRBV11-2 and J usage is TRBJ2-1; 8 nucleotides align to TRBD2. This CDR3 region has 16 residues. J gave up 6 bases and V 10 bases, and 17 bases lay outside the gene matches. Germline V lookup: CDR1 SGHAT, CDR2 FQNNGV. The CDR3 loop is CATQPSGLAGFNEQFF. DNA for the CDR3: TGTGCCACTCAACCTTCCGGGCTAGCGGGCTTCAATGAGCAGTTCTTC.

This clone has only a few counts. The chain uses TRBV28 and TRBJ1-5; no clear D. This CDR3 is 13 amino acids long. Deletions cut 6 bases from V and 5 bases from J, with 11 bases between. Germline loops: CDR1 MDHEN, CDR2 SYDVKM. The CDR3 loop reads CASSPYSDQPQHF. The CDR3 DNA reads TGTGCCAGCAGCCCATACAGTGATCAGCCCCAGCATTTT.

This chain connects TRBV18 to TRBJ1-5, with D hard to call. CDR1 is KGHSH and CDR2 is LQKENI in the germline V gene. The V gene lost 2 bases and the J gene lost 5 bases, with 13 bases spanning the gap. The CDR3 length is 15 residues. The CDR3 reads CASSPAGGNYQPQHF. In DNA, the CDR3 is TGTGCCAGCTCACCAGCTGGAGGAAATTATCAGCCCCAGCATTTT.

The V and J genes are TRBV25-1 and TRBJ2-1; 16 nucleotides agree with TRBD2. J was trimmed by 9 bases and V by 3 bases; bases with no gene match: 11. The CDR3 spans 18 residues. Germline loops: CDR1 MGHDK, CDR2 SYGVNS. The CDR3 here is CASSDTGLAGGPYGEQFF. DNA of the CDR3: TGTGCCAGCAGTGACACGGGACTAGCGGGAGGGCCTTATGGTGAGCAGTTCTTC. Looking up the rest from reference TRBV25-1 and TRBJ2-1 gives the full variable domain: EADIYQTPRYLVIGTGKKITLECSQTMGHDKMYWYQQDPGMELHLIHYSYGVNSTEKGDLSSESTVSRIRTEHFPLTLESARPSHTSQYLCASSDTGLAGGPYGEQFFGPGTRLTVL.

This clone has only a few counts. J is TRBJ2-2 and V is TRBV5-1, with TRBD1 as a possible D gene (6 bases). Trimming left V 2 bases short and J 3 bases short, with 8 bases between. From germline, CDR1 is SGHRS and CDR2 YFSETQ. CDR3 length equals 14 residues. The CDR3 DNA is TGCGCCAGCAGCTTACAGGGTGACACCGGGGAGCTGTTTTTT. Translated, it gives CASSLQGDTGELFF. The full variable domain, completed using reference TRBV5-1 and TRBJ2-2, is KAGVTQTPRYLIKTRGQQVTLSCSPISGHRSVSWYQQTPGQGLQFLFEYFSETQRNKGNFPGRFSGRQFSNSRSEMNVSTLELGDSALYLCASSLQGDTGELFFGEGSRLTVL.

The V gene is TRBV7-9, the J gene TRBJ1-1, with D maybe TRBD1 (5 bases). Germline V CDR1 and CDR2: SEHNR, FQNEAQ (reference sequence). Trimming took 1 base from V and 1 from J, leaving 7 bases between them. This CDR3 spans 14 amino acids. Here the CDR3 DNA reads TGTGCCAGCAGCTTAGAGACAGCGAACACTGAAGCTTTCTTT. Its protein is CASSLETANTEAFF.

The CDR3 DNA reads TGCGCCAGCAGCCAGGGATACACTGAAGCTTTCTTT. It specifies CASSQGYTEAFF. The chain links TRBV5-1 to TRBJ1-1, with TRBD1 as a possible D gene (5 bases). The CDR3 runs 12 residues. CDR1 SGHRS and CDR2 YFSETQ come from the germline V gene. Trimming stripped 4 bases from V and 3 bases from J, with 7 bases between.